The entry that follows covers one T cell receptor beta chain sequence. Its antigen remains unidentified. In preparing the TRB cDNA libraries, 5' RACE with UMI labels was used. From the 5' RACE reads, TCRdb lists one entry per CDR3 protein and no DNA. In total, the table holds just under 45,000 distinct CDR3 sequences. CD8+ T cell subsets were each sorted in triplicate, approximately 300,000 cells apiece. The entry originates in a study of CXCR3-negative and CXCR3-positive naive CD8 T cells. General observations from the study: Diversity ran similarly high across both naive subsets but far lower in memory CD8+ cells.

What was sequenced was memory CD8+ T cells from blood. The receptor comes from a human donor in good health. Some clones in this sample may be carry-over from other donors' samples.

This chain's CDR3 is CASSVEGTYEQYF. The V and J genes are TRBV9 and TRBJ2-7; the D call of TRBD1 rests on TCRdb alone, since no DNA is present to check it. The germline V gene encodes CDR1 SGDLS and CDR2 YYNGEE. The CDR3 sequence is 13 residues long.